Each of the 27 T cell receptor beta chains below was sequenced from the same sample in a study of PD-1 blockade in classical Hodgkin lymphoma. Each of the patients experienced relapse following autologous stem cell transplantation, and their brentuximab vedotin exposure differed. Libraries were prepared by immunoSEQ multiplex PCR; TCRdb keeps only in-frame clonotypes and omits some of them. Altogether around 150,000 clones are present, about 78% being singletons, with the ten largest covering 9.2%. This material consisted of peripheral blood mononuclear cells (PBMCs), taken before the second cycle of nivolumab. These receptors all come from a human donor with classical Hodgkin lymphoma.

As DNA, the CDR3 is TGTGCCAGCAGTAGAGAATCGGTAAGGACTCTCTACAATGAGCAGTTCTTC. It encodes CASSRESVRTLYNEQFF. This sequence joins TRBV6-4 and TRBJ2-1, with a possible D match to TRBD2 (5 bases). Germline V gene data show CDR1 as MRHNA and CDR2 as SNTAGT. The germline V and J ends were trimmed by 5 bases and 3 bases, with 20 bases remaining between them. The CDR3 extends over 17 amino acids.

This clone was detected a few times. The chain has TRBV18 and TRBJ1-1; D perhaps matches TRBD1 (5 bases). V dropped 2 bases and J dropped 3 bases, with 7 bases sitting between them. CDR1 KGHSH and CDR2 LQKENI come from the germline V gene. This CDR3 is 13 amino acids long. CDR3 loop: CASSPWGDTEAFF. CDR3 nucleotides: TGTGCCAGCTCACCATGGGGGGACACTGAAGCTTTCTTT.

The chain combines TRBV6-5 with TRBJ1-2; the D is unclear. The CDR3 totals 15 residues. The V end lost 3 bases, the J end lost 4 bases, and 15 bases lay between the germline ends. The germline gives CDR1 MNHEY, CDR2 SVGAGI. CDR3 coding DNA: TGTGCCAGCAGTTATGAGACACCCCCAGTCTATGGCTACACCTTC. Amino acid sequence: CASSYETPPVYGYTF.

This clone was found a few times. CDR3 bases: TGTGCCAGCTCCCTTGAGTTGAACACTGAAGCTTTCTTT. This sequence encodes CASSLELNTEAFF. The chain couples TRBV18 to TRBJ1-1; no definite D call. Trimming removed 6 bases at V and 0 bases at J, with 8 bases between. CDR1 KGHSH and CDR2 LQKENI come from the germline V gene. The CDR3 is 13 amino acids.

The chain employs TRBV4-3 and TRBJ2-7, with TRBD2 matching over 11 bases. The CDR3 sequence is 16 residues long. J lost 1 base, V lost 4 bases, and 6 bases had no gene match. Germline lookup yields CDR1 LGHNA and CDR2 YSLEER. The CDR3 protein is CASSRDLAGGSYEQYF. The CDR3 DNA reads as TGCGCCAGCAGCCGAGATCTAGCGGGAGGTTCCTACGAGCAGTACTTC.

Many counts were recorded for this clone. V gene TRBV15 combines with J gene TRBJ1-1, with D possibly matching TRBD1 (5 bases). CDR3 length: 15 residues. V dropped 4 bases and J dropped 1 base, with 13 bases sitting between them. Germline V gives CDR1 LNHNV, CDR2 YYDKDF (reference sequence). In nucleotides, the CDR3 is TGTGCCACCAGCACCCTCGGGACTGAGAACACTGAAGCTTTCTTT. This gives the protein CATSTLGTENTEAFF.

The chain joins TRBV7-9 to TRBJ2-1; 13 bases line up with TRBD2. Germline CDR1 and CDR2: SEHNR and FQNEAQ (reference sequence). This CDR3 is 15 amino acids long. J lost 6 bases, V lost 2 bases, and 1 base had no gene match. CDR3 DNA sequence: TGTGCCAGCAGCTTAACTAGCGGGAGGGGCAATGAGCAGTTCTTC. It is translated as CASSLTSGRGNEQFF.

The CDR3 coding sequence is TGCGCCAGCAGCCAAGTAGGGACAGGCCAGGGAGATACGCAGTATTTT. Its protein is CASSQVGTGQGDTQYF. V usage is TRBV4-1 and J usage is TRBJ2-3; 8 nucleotides agree with TRBD1. Germline-derived CDR1 and CDR2 are MGHRA and YSYEKL. V lost 1 base to trimming and J lost 5 bases; unmatched junction nucleotides: 8. This CDR3 spans 16 amino acids.

At least ten counts were recorded for this clone. This chain uses TRBV9 with TRBJ2-2; no clear D gene. Trimming pared 4 bases from V and 0 bases from J, leaving 13 bases between. Germline V gene lookup returns CDR1 SGDLS and CDR2 YYNGEE. The CDR3 totals 16 residues. This CDR3 reads CASSLRVIANTGELFF. The CDR3 DNA reads as TGTGCCAGCAGCTTACGGGTTATCGCGAACACCGGGGAGCTGTTTTTT.

This clone was detected once. V usage is TRBV9 and J usage is TRBJ2-7, with a tentative D call TRBD2 (5 bases). This CDR3 contains 16 residues. V was shortened by 0 bases and J by 0 bases, with 13 bases between the two germline ends. The germline V gene has CDR1 SGDLS and CDR2 YYNGEE. The CDR3 spells CASSVGSGWGSYEQYF. DNA of the CDR3: TGTGCCAGCAGCGTAGGGTCGGGGTGGGGCTCCTACGAGCAGTACTTC.

The chain has TRBV11-1 and TRBJ2-7; TRBD1 might be the D (7 bases). There are 16 residues in the CDR3. Trimming stripped 0 bases from V and 2 bases from J, with 14 bases between. Germline CDR1 and CDR2: SGHAT and FQDESV (reference sequence). CDR3 region: CASSLAGSGGTYEQYF. CDR3 nucleotide sequence: TGTGCCAGCAGCTTAGCTGGGTCAGGGGGGACCTACGAGCAGTACTTC. Full variable domain (missing parts from reference TRBV11-1 and TRBJ2-7): EAEVAQSPRYKITEKSQAVAFWCDPISGHATLYWYRQILGQGPELLVQFQDESVVDDSQLPKDRFSAERLKGVDSTLKIQPAELGDSAMYLCASSLAGSGGTYEQYFGPGTRLTVT.

CDR3 DNA: TGTGCCAGCAGCGTAGGACTAGCGGGGGGGCTGTATGAGCAGTTCTTC. Translating gives CASSVGLAGGLYEQFF. The chain carries TRBV9 and TRBJ2-1; 14 nucleotides agree with TRBD2. CDR3 length: 16 amino acids. Germline CDR1 and CDR2: SGDLS and YYNGEE. V shed 0 bases, J shed 8 bases, and the junction held 4 bases outside the gene matches.

Ten or more counts support this clone. The V gene is TRBV18, the J gene TRBJ2-5; D not certain. The germline CDR1 and CDR2 sequences are KGHSH and LQKENI. The CDR3 consists of 15 residues. With 6 bases removed from V and 7 bases from J, the gap between germline ends came to 21 bases. CDR3 sequence reads: CASSPGRMELVTQYF. The CDR3 region has the DNA TGTGCCAGCTCCCCTGGCAGGATGGAGTTAGTGACCCAGTACTTC.

The gene calls are TRBV4-2 and TRBJ2-7; D is possibly TRBD1 or TRBD2 (5 bases each). Germline assignment: CDR1 LGHNA and CDR2 YNFKEQ. Trimming removed 0 bases from V and 5 bases from J, with 14 bases in between. This CDR3 has 15 amino acids. As DNA, the CDR3 is TGTGCCAGCAGCCAAGATGGGGCCGGGGTGGACGAGCAGTACTTC. Protein sequence: CASSQDGAGVDEQYF.

V usage is TRBV7-9 and J usage is TRBJ1-5; D unresolved. This CDR3 contains 13 residues. The ends were cut back, 5 bases at V and 2 bases at J, with 7 bases in the middle. The germline CDR1 and CDR2 sequences are SEHNR and FQNEAQ (reference sequence). CDR3 nucleotide sequence: TGTGCCAGCAGCACGGATGGCAATCAGCCCCAGCATTTT. It encodes CASSTDGNQPQHF.

The rearrangement joins TRBV6-5 to TRBJ1-2, with a possible D match to TRBD1 (5 bases). CDR1 is MNHEY, CDR2 SVGAGI, per germline. The V and J ends lost 2 bases and 7 bases respectively, with 14 bases between them. The CDR3 extends over 14 amino acids. CDR3 nucleotide sequence: TGTGCCAGCAGTTACGGATCGCAGGGCGCTGGCTACACCTTC. Its translation is CASSYGSQGAGYTF.

This chain joins TRBV5-1 and TRBJ2-3, with D hard to call. The germline V gene encodes CDR1 SGHRS and CDR2 YFSETQ. The ends were cut back, 3 bases at V and 2 bases at J, with 13 bases in the middle. This CDR3 spans 15 amino acids. The CDR3 DNA follows: TGCGCCAGCAGCTCCGCCGCGCGGACCACAGATACGCAGTATTTT. Its translation: CASSSAARTTDTQYF.

V is TRBV25-1 and J is TRBJ1-4; D uncertain. CDR1 and CDR2 from the germline V gene are MGHDK and SYGVNS. Deletions cut 2 bases from V and 8 bases from J, with 12 bases between. The length of the CDR3 is 14 residues. The CDR3 protein is CASSEVTPREKLFF. CDR3 nucleotide sequence: TGTGCCAGCAGTGAAGTGACCCCTCGGGAAAAACTGTTTTTT.

A remark on this clone: Additional DNA sequences in this sample encode the identical CDR3. The gene calls are TRBV7-2 and TRBJ1-2, with D unclear. Trimming cost V 1 base and J 4 bases, with 4 bases left between them. CDR1 and CDR2 (germline): SGHTA, FQGNSA. This CDR3 contains 12 residues. DNA of the CDR3: TGTGCCAGCAGCTTAGGCTTCTATGGCTACACCTTC. Translated, it gives CASSLGFYGYTF.

CDR3 in DNA: TGTGCCAGCAGCCAGTACAGAGCCCCCTCACTCTATGGCTACACCTTC. Translating gives CASSQYRAPSLYGYTF. The V gene is TRBV25-1, the J gene TRBJ1-2; the D is unclear. Germline V CDR1 and CDR2: MGHDK, SYGVNS. The V and J ends lost 6 bases and 4 bases respectively, with 21 bases between them. The CDR3 has 16 residues.

J is TRBJ2-6 and V is TRBV7-3; D is undetermined. The length of the CDR3 is 15 residues. The germline gives CDR1 SGHTA, CDR2 FQGTGA. V was trimmed by 5 bases and J by 2 bases, leaving 10 bases between them. This chain's CDR3 is CASSLSSPGANVLTF. CDR3 bases: TGTGCCAGCAGCCTATCTTCACCTGGGGCCAACGTCCTGACTTTC.

This clone was seen once. The genes are TRBV9 and TRBJ1-3; TRBD1 matches at 7 bases. The germline V gene encodes CDR1 SGDLS and CDR2 YYNGEE. This CDR3 is built from 17 residues. Trimming cost V 4 bases and J 0 bases; bases outside gene matches: 10. As DNA, the CDR3 is TGTGCCAGCAGCAGGGGGCGGGGGCACCCCTCTGGAAACACCATATATTTT. This encodes CASSRGRGHPSGNTIYF.

Judged by abundance, this clone is medium-sized. This chain uses TRBV7-3 with TRBJ2-7, with 7 nucleotides matching TRBD2. Germline V gene data show CDR1 as SGHTA and CDR2 as FQGTGA. The V and J ends lost 1 base and 6 bases, in that order; junction bases with no gene match: 9. The CDR3 extends over 15 amino acids. CDR3 amino acids: CASSLNGGSSLEQYF. The CDR3, as DNA: TGTGCCAGCAGCTTAAATGGCGGGAGTTCCCTCGAGCAGTACTTC.

The chain has TRBV11-3 and TRBJ2-7; 7 positions match TRBD1. This CDR3 has 14 residues. Germline CDR1 is SGHNT and CDR2 is YENEEA. J lost 2 bases, V lost 5 bases, and 6 bases had no gene match. The CDR3: CASSKHRGPYEQYF. DNA for the CDR3: TGTGCCAGCAGCAAACACAGGGGTCCCTACGAGCAGTACTTC.

V gene TRBV19 combines with J gene TRBJ1-1; the D gene is possibly TRBD1 (6 bases). Trimming removed 4 bases from V and 8 bases from J, with 8 bases in between. The CDR3 has 11 amino acids. Per germline, CDR1 LNHDA and CDR2 SQIVND (reference sequence). The CDR3 sequence is CASSTRGEAFF. In DNA, the CDR3 is TGTGCCAGTAGTACCAGGGGCGAAGCTTTCTTT.

This clone was counted only a few times. The chain uses TRBV11-3 and TRBJ2-1, with a possible D match to TRBD2 (6 bases). The CDR3 runs 12 residues. Germline V gene lookup returns CDR1 SGHNT and CDR2 YENEEA. V lost 2 bases, J lost 9 bases, and 8 bases lay in between. The CDR3 nucleotides read TGTGCCAGCAGCTTACTGGGGGGTGAGCAGTTCTTC. Translation: CASSLLGGEQFF.

The chain has TRBV7-6 and TRBJ2-2; D tentatively fits TRBD1 or TRBD2 (5 bases each). CDR1 and CDR2 from the germline V gene are SGHVS and FNYEAQ. The V end lost 5 bases, the J end lost 6 bases, and 19 bases lay between the germline ends. The CDR3 runs to 16 residues. The DNA for the CDR3 is TGTGCCAGCAGCCCAGAGGGGCCTCCCCTGGCCGGGGAGCTGTTTTTT. Protein: CASSPEGPPLAGELFF.